Detailed here is one T cell receptor beta chain. Its matching antigen is unknown. The data originate from a study of T-cell memory formation after mild COVID-19. For the study at large: The two donors had largely donor-specific TCR clusters. Findings of the study overall: Contracting CD4+ clones lay largely in CM and EM, with CD8+ ones residing in EMRA.

TCRdb reprocessed the 5' RACE reads with MiXCR, giving one entry per CDR3 protein. This table has 500,000 to 600,000 distinct CDR3 sequences, more than 15% appearing once. This clonotype was sampled from an adult woman who had mild COVID-19 (a few samples of this study predate the infection). Cell type and time point are not known. Sequencing was performed on PBMCs or a T cell subset sorted from them (not recorded which).

CDR3 residues: CASSPPGLSMGGYTF. The DNA of the CDR3 is TGTGCCAGCAGCCCCCCGGGGTTGAGTATGGGTGGCTACACCTTC. The chain is built from TRBV4-2 and TRBJ1-2; no clear D gene. Trimming removed 4 bases from V and 7 bases from J, with 19 bases in between. In germline, CDR1 is LGHNA, CDR2 YNFKEQ. This CDR3 spans 15 amino acids.